Shown below are 23 T cell receptor beta chains from a single sample sequenced in a study of cytomegalovirus exposure and HLA in healthy donors. 60 Vbeta and 13 Jbeta primers were used in PCR. The table came from immunoSEQ multiplex PCR; TCRdb's copy has only in-frame clones and leaves some out. The sample carries 120,000 to 150,000 clones, 60% to 80% recorded once. Sequencing used PBMCs. These receptors originate from a male donor in good health and CMV-seronegative.

This clone was detected once. The genes are TRBV15 and TRBJ2-7; TRBD1 might be the D (6 bases). The V gene's germline CDR1 is LNHNV and CDR2 YYDKDF (reference sequence). V lost 5 bases to trimming and J lost 1 base, with 9 bases between them. The CDR3 covers 13 residues. CDR3 sequence (DNA): TGTGCCACCAGCGCAGGGGCATCCTACGAGCAGTACTTC. This translates into CATSAGASYEQYF.

The chain couples TRBV9 to TRBJ2-2; 10 bases agree with TRBD1. CDR3 length: 15 residues. V lost 3 bases, J lost 6 bases, and 5 bases stayed unmatched. CDR1 is SGDLS and CDR2 is YYNGEE in the germline V gene. DNA of the CDR3: TGTGCCAGCAGCGCCCCGACAGGGGGCCCCGGGGAGCTGTTTTTT. This translates into CASSAPTGGPGELFF.

The chain recombines TRBV5-4 with TRBJ2-1; TRBD1 agrees at 12 bases. CDR1 and CDR2 (germline): SGHNT, YYREEE (reference sequence). Unmatched junction bases numbered 4, after V lost 4 bases and J lost 14 bases. The CDR3 runs to 12 residues. The CDR3 coding sequence is TGTGCCAGCAGCCCTGGGACAGGGGGCGAGTTCTTC. Translated, it gives CASSPGTGGEFF.

The chain has TRBV5-1 and TRBJ2-3; 7 positions match TRBD1. Germline V CDR1 and CDR2: SGHRS, YFSETQ. J lost 3 bases, V lost 6 bases, and 4 bases had no gene match. The CDR3 loop spans 13 amino acids. CDR3 sequence: CASTVQGTDTQYF. For the CDR3, the DNA is TGCGCCAGCACGGTACAGGGGACAGATACGCAGTATTTT.

This clone was detected a few times. This chain links TRBV19 with TRBJ1-1; D is ambiguous. The CDR3 covers 13 residues. Trimming cost V 5 bases and J 1 base, with 8 bases left between them. CDR1 and CDR2 from the germline V gene are LNHDA and SQIVND (reference sequence). The CDR3 sequence: CASSPRQNTEAFF. CDR3 nucleotides: TGTGCCAGTAGTCCACGACAGAACACTGAAGCTTTCTTT.

The chain uses TRBV30 and TRBJ2-2; TRBD1 might be the D (5 bases). CDR3 length: 14 residues. Germline CDR1 and CDR2: GTSNPN and SVGIG (reference sequence). V lost 0 bases and J 4 bases, leaving 9 bases between the germline ends. In DNA form, the CDR3 reads TGTGCCTGGAGTGTAGCCAGGGCCACCGGGGAGCTGTTTTTT. It is translated as CAWSVARATGELFF.

The chain has TRBV7-2 and TRBJ2-7; a weak D match, TRBD2 (7 bases). Germline-derived CDR1 and CDR2 are SGHTA and FQGNSA. The CDR3 contains 17 residues. The V gene lost 5 bases and the J gene lost 4 bases, with 24 bases spanning the gap. The CDR3 region has the DNA TGTGCCAGCAGCGTACGCCCCTTAGGGGGGGACACATACGAGCAGTACTTC. This sequence encodes CASSVRPLGGDTYEQYF. Using reference TRBV7-2 and TRBJ2-7 for the parts outside the CDR3, the full variable domain is GAGVSQSPSNKVTEKGKDVELRCDPISGHTALYWYRQSLGQGLEFLIYFQGNSAPDKSGLPSDRFSAERTGGSVSTLTIQRTQQEDSAVYLCASSVRPLGGDTYEQYFGPGTRLTVT.

The chain links TRBV5-6 to TRBJ2-3; D is unresolved. From germline, CDR1 is SGHDT and CDR2 YYEEEE. This CDR3 spans 13 amino acids. V was clipped by 5 bases and J by 0 bases, with 7 bases between them. DNA for the CDR3: TGTGCCAGCAGTGGGCAGAGCACAGATACGCAGTATTTT. Its protein product is CASSGQSTDTQYF.

The chain has TRBV6-5 and TRBJ1-1; 8 bases match TRBD1. With 5 bases clipped from V and 1 base from J, the junction kept 3 bases outside the gene matches. The CDR3 is 14 amino acids. Germline V gene data show CDR1 as MNHEY and CDR2 as SVGAGI. DNA for the CDR3: TGTGCCAGCAGTGAACAGGGGGGGAACACTGAAGCTTTCTTT. Translation gives CASSEQGGNTEAFF.

The CDR3 DNA reads as TGTGCCAGTAGTATAGTGGTCGGCACTGAAGCTTTCTTT. It specifies CASSIVVGTEAFF. V is TRBV19 and J is TRBJ1-1; no reliable D call. The germline CDR1 and CDR2 sequences are LNHDA and SQIVND (reference sequence). CDR3 size: 13 residues. V lost 1 base and J lost 4, with 7 bases in between.

The V gene is TRBV12-5, the J gene TRBJ1-3; D remains ambiguous. Germline values: CDR1 LGHNT, CDR2 FRNRAP. This CDR3 has 14 amino acids. V was cut by 1 base and J by 8 bases, with 12 bases left in between. Here the CDR3 reads CASGLGYGGDTIYF. The CDR3 coding sequence is TGTGCTAGTGGTTTGGGATACGGAGGAGACACCATATATTTT.

V is TRBV5-1 and J is TRBJ1-1, with unresolved D. The V end was cut by 1 base, the J end by 10 bases, with 14 bases between. Germline V gene lookup returns CDR1 SGHRS and CDR2 YFSETQ. The CDR3 runs to 13 residues. The CDR3, as DNA: TGCGCCAGCAGCTTGTACGGGCGGGAGGGAGCTTTCTTT. Translated: CASSLYGREGAFF.

The rearrangement uses TRBV5-4 and TRBJ2-7, with TRBD1 identical over 9 bases. V dropped 4 bases and J dropped 2; count of bases not matched to a gene: 7. Germline V gives CDR1 SGHNT, CDR2 YYREEE (reference sequence). The CDR3 length is 15 residues. CDR3 nucleotides: TGTGCCAGCAGCCCGGGACAGGGACTTACCTACGAGCAGTACTTC. Protein sequence: CASSPGQGLTYEQYF.

The chain couples TRBV7-8 to TRBJ2-7, with 9 bases identical to TRBD1. The length of the CDR3 is 14 residues. V lost 6 bases to trimming and J lost 8 bases; unmatched junction nucleotides: 11. Per germline, CDR1 SGHVS and CDR2 FQNEAQ. The CDR3: CASRPDRGSVQQYF. CDR3 DNA sequence: TGTGCCAGCAGACCGGACAGGGGATCGGTTCAGCAGTACTTC.

The J gene is TRBJ1-4, the V gene TRBV9; D call uncertain. V was shortened by 0 bases and J by 4 bases, with 7 bases between the two germline ends. The CDR3 is made up of 14 amino acids. The V gene's germline CDR1 is SGDLS and CDR2 YYNGEE. Here the CDR3 reads CASSVGGNNEKLFF. The CDR3 bases are TGTGCCAGCAGCGTAGGTGGCAATAATGAAAAACTGTTTTTT.

The V call is TRBV10-3, the J call TRBJ2-5; 9 bases are shared with TRBD2. Gene TRBJ2-7 matches the end of the DNA better, so the J call may be wrong. The CDR3 extends over 13 amino acids. Germline V CDR1 and CDR2: ENHRY, SYGVKD. The CDR3 bases are TGTGCCATCACTTCGGGACTAGCTTCCGAGCAGTACTTC. Its translation: CAITSGLASEQYF.

The chain links TRBV30 to TRBJ2-7, with 8 bases that match TRBD2. Germline V lookup: CDR1 GTSNPN, CDR2 SVGIG (reference sequence). The CDR3 loop spans 13 amino acids. The ends lost 5 bases at V and 7 bases at J; junction bases unmatched: 10. As DNA, the CDR3 is TGTGCCTGGGACCCGGGGGGGGCGCGTGAGCAGTACTTC. Encoded protein: CAWDPGGAREQYF.

The table lists this clone with a few counts. This rearrangement joins TRBV6-1 to TRBJ1-2; TRBD1 matches 7 bases. The length of the CDR3 is 12 residues. V shed 3 bases, J shed 6 bases, and the junction held 1 base outside the gene matches. Germline CDR1 reads MNHNS; CDR2 reads SASEGT. CDR3 amino acids: CASSDRGDGYTF. DNA of the CDR3: TGTGCCAGCAGTGACAGGGGGGATGGCTACACCTTC.

The chain carries TRBV12-5 and TRBJ2-2; D is uncertain. The CDR3 has 17 residues. The germline CDR1 and CDR2 sequences are LGHNT and FRNRAP. The V gene lost 0 bases and the J gene lost 3 bases, with 14 bases spanning the gap. This CDR3 reads CASGLVLLASDTGELFF. The CDR3 DNA sequence: TGTGCTAGTGGTTTGGTACTACTGGCGTCCGACACCGGGGAGCTGTTTTTT. The full variable domain, rest sourced from reference TRBV12-5 and TRBJ2-2, is DARVTQTPRHKVTEMGQEVTMRCQPILGHNTVFWYRQTMMQGLELLAYFRNRAPLDDSGMPKDRFSAEMPDATLATLKIQPSEPRDSAVYFCASGLVLLASDTGELFFGEGSRLTVL.

There are a few counts of this clone. The V call is TRBV30, the J call TRBJ1-1; no clear D. Germline-derived CDR1 and CDR2 are GTSNPN and SVGIG (reference sequence). The CDR3 loop spans 11 amino acids. Trimming shortened V by 3 bases and J by 1 base, and 3 bases separated the two germline ends. The CDR3 DNA reads TGTGCCTGGAGCAGGAACACTGAAGCTTTCTTT. Translating gives CAWSRNTEAFF. Filled out from reference TRBV30 and TRBJ1-1, the complete variable domain reads SQTIHQWPATLVQPVGSPLSLECTVEGTSNPNLYWYRQAAGRGLQLLFYSVGIGQISSEVPQNLSASRPQDRQFILSSKKLLLSDSGFYLCAWSRNTEAFFGQGTRLTVV.

This sequence joins TRBV27 and TRBJ1-1, with D possibly matching TRBD1 (5 bases). The V end lost 6 bases, the J end lost 6 bases, and 20 bases lay between the germline ends. The CDR3 has 15 residues. Germline CDR1 is MNHEY and CDR2 is SMNVEV (reference sequence). This CDR3 is CASRPQGEGTAEAFF. CDR3 DNA sequence: TGTGCCAGCAGGCCACAAGGGGAGGGAACGGCTGAAGCTTTCTTT.

This chain connects TRBV2 to TRBJ1-6; TRBD1 might be the D (5 bases). Per germline, CDR1 SNHLY and CDR2 FYNNEI. V was shortened by 10 bases and J by 7 bases, with 14 bases between the two germline ends. The CDR3 is made up of 13 amino acids. CDR3 in DNA: TGTGCCACCCCAGGGTTGGAAAATTCACCCCTCCACTTT. Translating gives CATPGLENSPLHF.

J is TRBJ1-1 and V is TRBV18, with 11 positions matching TRBD1. The ends lost 5 bases at V and 4 bases at J; junction bases unmatched: 9. The CDR3 runs 16 residues. Germline assignment: CDR1 KGHSH and CDR2 LQKENI. CDR3 nucleotides: TGTGCCAGCTCAGCTACGACCGGGACAGGGGGCACTGAAGCTTTCTTT. Amino acids: CASSATTGTGGTEAFF.